Listed here is a single T cell receptor (beta chain). This specimen comes from a study of radiotherapy plus CTLA-4 blockade in lung cancer. Profiling relied on immunoSEQ multiplex PCR, and the TCRdb table lists in-frame clones only, not all of them. The data contain about 32,000 clones, roughly 71% of them singletons. The clonotype was recovered from a human donor with non-small cell lung cancer who had stable disease on radiotherapy plus ipilimumab. Specimen: peripheral blood, collected from a patient treated with radiotherapy plus ipilimumab.

The CDR3 DNA reads as TGTGCCAGTAGTCCCGACAGGGGCCACGCCTCCTACGAGCAGTACTTC. Protein sequence: CASSPDRGHASYEQYF. The chain couples TRBV19 to TRBJ2-7; 8 bases agree with TRBD1. With 5 bases clipped from V and 0 bases from J, the junction kept 9 bases outside the gene matches. The germline gives CDR1 LNHDA, CDR2 SQIVND (reference sequence). This CDR3 is 16 amino acids long.